Listed below are T cell receptor beta chains from one sample, sequenced in a study of Graves' ophthalmopathy and Graves' hyperthyroidism. TCRdb reprocessed the multiplex PCR reads via MiXCR and lists one record per CDR3 protein. The data show about 740,000 distinct CDR3 sequences, 40% seen once. Sequenced sample: peripheral blood. The receptors shown here come from an adult man with Graves' ophthalmopathy. Both conserved end residues are part of each CDR3. The D gene is left open where the match is weak. Only some rows state a clone size, as once, few, many or a class for expanded clones.

>TRBJ1-4|NA|many|TRBV7-6
TGTGCCAGCAGCTTAGCGGGGGTCGGGGGTGAAAAACTGTTTTTT
CASSLAGVGGEKLFF
>TRBJ1-6|NA|many|TRBV2
TGTGCCAGCAGTGATCAGAGTAGTGGATCACCCCTCCACTTT
CASSDQSSGSPLHF
>TRBJ2-7|NA|few|TRBV6-6
TGTGCCAGCAGTGTCTCCGCCGGGACGGCGTCTTCCGAGCAGTACTTC
CASSVSAGTASSEQYF
>TRBJ1-6|NA|NA|TRBV6-6
TGTGCCAGCAGTACGACAGATAATTCACCCCTCCACTTT
CASSTTDNSPLHF
>TRBJ1-2|NA|NA|TRBV25-1
TGTGCCACCAAAGGACAGCAACACTATGGCTACACCTTC
CATKGQQHYGYTF
>TRBJ2-6|NA|many|TRBV12-3/TRBV12-4
TGTGCCAGCAGCCCAGCAGGTTCTGGGGCCAACGTCCTGACTTTC
CASSPAGSGANVLTF
>TRBJ1-6|NA|few|TRBV7-9
TGTGCCAGCAGCTTAGGATCTGCAGTAGCAAATTCACCCCTCCACTTT
CASSLGSAVANSPLHF
>TRBJ1-1|NA|NA|TRBV5-4
TGTGCCAGCAGCTCCGGACAGAGTACAAACACTGAAGCTTTCTTT
CASSSGQSTNTEAFF
>TRBJ1-1|NA|many|TRBV7-8
TGTGCCAGCAGCTTAGTTCGGGGGTCGAACACTGAAGCTTTCTTT
CASSLVRGSNTEAFF
>TRBJ2-5|NA|NA|TRBV24-1
TGTGCCACCAGTGACCCCGGCCCGGGGGCCCAGTACTTC
CATSDPGPGAQYF
>TRBJ2-7|NA|many|TRBV10-2
TGCGCCAGCACACCCGGATCGGTCCCAGACGAGCAGTACTTC
CASTPGSVPDEQYF
>TRBJ1-1|NA|few|TRBV4-1
TGCGCCAGCAGCCAAGGGTCCGGGGCGGACACTGAAGCTTTCTTT
CASSQGSGADTEAFF
>TRBJ1-1|NA|NA|TRBV13
TGTGCCAGCAGCCAAAGTCTCGAGTTGAACACTGAAGCTTTCTTT
CASSQSLELNTEAFF
>TRBJ1-1|NA|many|TRBV2
TGTGCCAGCATCATGAACACTGAAGCTTTCTTT
CASIMNTEAFF
>TRBJ1-4|NA|many|TRBV10-3
TGTGCCATCAGCGAGGATGGGGGCAATGAAAAACTGTTTTTT
CAISEDGGNEKLFF
>TRBJ1-4|NA|NA|TRBV19
TGTGCCAGTAGTACTTCGACGGGGTCCAATGAAAAACTGTTTTTT
CASSTSTGSNEKLFF
>TRBJ2-6|TRBD1|NA|TRBV29-1
TGCAGCGTCCGACAGGGCGGTAACGTCCTGACTTTC
CSVRQGGNVLTF
>TRBJ1-1|NA|many|TRBV29-1
TGCAGCGTTGAGCGCGACGGGAGAGACACTGAAGCTTTCTTT
CSVERDGRDTEAFF
>TRBJ1-3|NA|NA|TRBV25-1
TGTGCCAGCTATCTCCCCGGTTCTGGAAACACCATATATTTT
CASYLPGSGNTIYF
>TRBJ2-2|TRBD2|NA|TRBV25-1
TGCGCCAGCAGCCGCGGACTAGCGGGAGGATCCGGGGAGCTGTTTTTT
CASSRGLAGGSGELFF
>TRBJ1-1|NA|NA|TRBV10-3
TGTGCCATCAGTACGGGGACACAGGAAGCTTTCTTT
CAISTGTQEAFF
>TRBJ1-6|NA|many|TRBV6-1
TGTGCCAGCAGTGATTCACCGGCCCTCCACTTT
CASSDSPALHF
>TRBJ1-6|NA|few|TRBV5-6
TGTGCCAGCAGCTTCTGGGGAATGGCACCCCTCCACTTT
CASSFWGMAPLHF
>TRBJ2-5|TRBD1|few|TRBV2
TGTGCCAGCAGGGGGGACAGGCTTCAAGAGACCCAGTACTTC
CASRGDRLQETQYF
>TRBJ1-5|TRBD1|few|TRBV24-1
TGTGCCAGCCCAATCCCCCCACAGGGGAGGAGAAATCAGCCCCAGCATTTT
CASPIPPQGRRNQPQHF
>TRBJ2-2|NA|NA|TRBV25-1
TGTGCCAGCAGTTTACGCATTAGGCTCACGAACACCGGGGAGCTGTTTTTT
CASSLRIRLTNTGELFF
>TRBJ2-5|TRBD2|NA|TRBV2
TGTGCCAGCAGTTCAAGGACTAGCGGGAGGGCCCAAGAGACCCAGTACTTC
CASSSRTSGRAQETQYF
>TRBJ1-5|NA|NA|TRBV19
TGTGCCAGTAGAGCCGGGCCTAGCAATCAGCCCCAGCATTTT
CASRAGPSNQPQHF
>TRBJ2-7|TRBD2|NA|TRBV25-1
TGTGCCAGCAGCCCCGGGACTAGCTTTCCGGGGTACTACGAGCAGTACTTC
CASSPGTSFPGYYEQYF
>TRBJ1-2|TRBD1|NA|TRBV7-2
TGCGCCAGCAGCCAAGACGGGACAGGGGTTAACTATGGCTACACCTTC
CASSQDGTGVNYGYTF
>TRBJ1-1|NA|many|TRBV10-3
TGTGCCATCAGTGAGGGCCGGGGAGACACTGAAGCTTTCTTT
CAISEGRGDTEAFF
>TRBJ1-5|TRBD1|NA|TRBV20-1
TGCAGTGCTAGAGAAAGGATACAGGGGGCCATGAATCAGCCCCAGCATTTT
CSARERIQGAMNQPQHF
>TRBJ1-5|NA|many|TRBV10-1
TGCGCCAGCAGTGATGGCTACAATCAGCCCCAGCATTTT
CASSDGYNQPQHF
>TRBJ1-1|TRBD1|many|TRBV29-1
TGCAGCGTTGGATTCGGACAGGGCGCCACTGAAGCTTTCTTT
CSVGFGQGATEAFF
>TRBJ2-7|NA|many|TRBV28
TGTGCCCTTTCCTCGGACGGATATTCCTACGAGCAGTACTTC
CALSSDGYSYEQYF
>TRBJ1-4|TRBD1|NA|TRBV25-1
TGTGCCAGCAGTTGGGACAGGGGAAATGAAAAACTGTTTTTT
CASSWDRGNEKLFF
>TRBJ2-5|NA|NA|TRBV20-1
TGCAGTGCTAAAAGGCCCCAAGAGACCCAGTACTTC
CSAKRPQETQYF
>TRBJ2-5|TRBD1|NA|TRBV7-9
TGTGCCAGCAGCCCTGGGGTCGGACAGGTTATTCCACAAGAGACCCAGTACTTC
CASSPGVGQVIPQETQYF
>TRBJ2-7|TRBD1|NA|TRBV7-9
TGTGCCAGCAGCTTAGGACAGGGTCTTTTCTACGAGCAGTACTTC
CASSLGQGLFYEQYF
>TRBJ2-5|TRBD2|once|TRBV10-3
TGCGCCAGCAGTGAGCGGGGGGGGGGCCCGGGTCAGCAAGAGACCCAGTACTTC
CASSERGGGPGQQETQYF
>TRBJ1-6|NA|NA|TRBV10-3
TGTGCCAGCAGTTACTCGGTAAAAAATTCACCCCTCCACTTT
CASSYSVKNSPLHF
>TRBJ1-5|TRBD1|NA|TRBV29-1
TGCAGCGTTGCCTCCCGGGACAGGGTCGGACAGCCCCAGCATTTT
CSVASRDRVGQPQHF
>TRBJ2-3|NA|NA|TRBV7-6
TGTGCCAGCAGTTCGGGACCGACTCGCACAGATACGCAGTATTTT
CASSSGPTRTDTQYF
>TRBJ2-7|NA|many|TRBV7-8
TGTGCCAGCAGCTTAGGCCGGGGGACCTACGAGCAGTACTTC
CASSLGRGTYEQYF
>TRBJ2-3|NA|NA|TRBV29-1
TGCAGCGTTGAGAGGCAGGGAGTCACAGATACGCAGTATTTT
CSVERQGVTDTQYF
>TRBJ2-7|TRBD1|NA|TRBV29-1
TGCAGCGTTCGATACCGGGGACAGGGGGGAGAGCAGTACTTC
CSVRYRGQGGEQYF
>TRBJ1-6|TRBD1|many|TRBV2
TGTGCCAGCAGAGGCGACAGGGGGTTGGGTTCACCCCTCCACTTT
CASRGDRGLGSPLHF
>TRBJ2-7|TRBD1|NA|TRBV7-9
TGTGCCAGCAGCGTAACCGGGACAGGGGACTACGAGCAGCACTTC
CASSVTGTGDYEQHF
>TRBJ1-2|TRBD1|many|TRBV19
TGTGCCAGTAGCCATCCGGGACAGGGCGACTATGGCTACACCTTC
CASSHPGQGDYGYTF
>TRBJ1-4|NA|many|TRBV2
TGTGCCAGCAAAATACGGTGGAATGAAAAACTGTTTTTT
CASKIRWNEKLFF
>TRBJ2-7|NA|few|TRBV7-9
TGTGCCAGCAGCCCAGGCGGGATCTCCTACGAGCAGTACTTC
CASSPGGISYEQYF
>TRBJ1-2|TRBD1|NA|TRBV7-2
TGTGCCAGCAGGGACGGGACAGGGGCCGGCTATGGCTACACCTTC
CASRDGTGAGYGYTF
>TRBJ1-1|TRBD1|NA|TRBV29-1
TGCAGCGTAGACAGGGACACTGAAGCTTTCTTT
CSVDRDTEAFF
>TRBJ2-2|NA|few|TRBV20-1
TGCAGTGCGGACTGGTCCGGGGAGCTGTTTTTT
CSADWSGELFF
>TRBJ2-2|NA|NA|TRBV25-1
TGTGCCAGCAGCGAAAGCCGTGGGGGCACGAACACCGGGGAGCTGTTTTTT
CASSESRGGTNTGELFF
>TRBJ2-5|NA|few|TRBV9
TGTGCCAGCAATTCGGGCCAGTGGTTGTTTTCAGAGACCCAGTACTTC
CASNSGQWLFSETQYF
>TRBJ2-7|TRBD2|once|TRBV20-1
TGCAGTGCTAGTCCGGGACTAACGGGAGGTGGTCCCTACGAGCAGTACTTC
CSASPGLTGGGPYEQYF
>TRBJ2-7|TRBD1|NA|TRBV19
TGTGCCAGTAGTATCCCGGGACAGGGTTCCTACGAGCAGTACTTC
CASSIPGQGSYEQYF
>TRBJ2-5|TRBD1|few|TRBV10-3
TGTGCCAGCAGTTTCGGACAGGCCACCCAAGAGACCCAGTACTTC
CASSFGQATQETQYF